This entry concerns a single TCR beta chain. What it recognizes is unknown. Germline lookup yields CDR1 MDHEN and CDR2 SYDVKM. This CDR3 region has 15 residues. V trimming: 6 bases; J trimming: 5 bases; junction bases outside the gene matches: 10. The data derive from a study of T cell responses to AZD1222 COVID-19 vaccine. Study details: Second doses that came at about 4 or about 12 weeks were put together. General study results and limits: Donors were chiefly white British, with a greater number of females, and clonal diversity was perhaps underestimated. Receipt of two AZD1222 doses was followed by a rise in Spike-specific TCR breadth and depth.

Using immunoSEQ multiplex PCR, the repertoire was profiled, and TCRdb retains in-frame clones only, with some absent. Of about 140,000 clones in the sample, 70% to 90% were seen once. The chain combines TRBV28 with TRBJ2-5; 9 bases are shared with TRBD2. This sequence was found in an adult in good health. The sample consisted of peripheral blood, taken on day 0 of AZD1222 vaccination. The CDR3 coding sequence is TGTGCCAGCAGCCGAAGCGGGAGGAATTGGGAGACCCAGTACTTC. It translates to CASSRSGRNWETQYF.